This TCR beta chain is drawn from a study of cytomegalovirus exposure and HLA in healthy donors. Study-wide results and caveats: Among the most significant clusters, several appeared linked to common viral pathogens in a later analysis. TRBV6-2, TRBV6-3 and other indistinguishable V segments were excluded. Earlier analysis found most TCR beta V segments productive about 87% or about 30% of the time. Analyses of presence/absence relied on an assumption of roughly uniform sequencing depth across donors.

PCR used 60 Vbeta primers and 13 Jbeta primers. The table came from immunoSEQ multiplex PCR; TCRdb's copy has only in-frame clones and leaves some out. The sample comprises about 120,000 clones, 80% of which are singletons, and around 1.3% rests with the top ten. As regards this clone: The antigen is undetermined.

The CDR3 extends over 12 amino acids. Germline CDR1 is MNHEY and CDR2 is SMNVEV (reference sequence). Trimming shortened V by 3 bases and J by 5 bases, and 5 bases separated the two germline ends. This receptor was obtained from a female donor in good health and CMV-seronegative. The gene calls are TRBV27 and TRBJ1-5; D not resolved. Sequencing input: PBMCs. CDR3 region: CASSFTDQPQHF. The CDR3, as DNA: TGTGCCAGCAGTTTCACAGATCAGCCCCAGCATTTT.